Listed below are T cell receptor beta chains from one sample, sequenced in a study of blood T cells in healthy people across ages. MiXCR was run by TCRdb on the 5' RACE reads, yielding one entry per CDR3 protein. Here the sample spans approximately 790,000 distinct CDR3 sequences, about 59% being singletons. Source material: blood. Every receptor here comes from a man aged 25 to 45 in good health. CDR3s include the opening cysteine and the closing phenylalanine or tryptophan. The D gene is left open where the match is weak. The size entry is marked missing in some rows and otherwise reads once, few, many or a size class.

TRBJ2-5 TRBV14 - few CASSQDLVTETQYF TGTGCCAGCAGCCAAGACTTGGTGACGGAGACCCAGTACTTC
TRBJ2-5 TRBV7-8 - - CASSPYPRDLSRETQYF TGTGCCAGCAGCCCTTATCCCAGGGATTTGTCTCGAGAGACCCAGTACTTC
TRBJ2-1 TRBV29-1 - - CSVLPYVTGDYNEQFF TGCAGCGTTCTCCCTTACGTGACAGGAGATTACAATGAGCAGTTCTTC
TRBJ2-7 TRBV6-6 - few CATTGYVSYEQYF TGTGCCACCACAGGGTACGTTTCCTACGAGCAGTACTTC
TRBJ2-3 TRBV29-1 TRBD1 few CSATGSRTDTQYF TGCAGCGCGACAGGGTCCCGCACAGATACGCAGTATTTT
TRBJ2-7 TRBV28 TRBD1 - CASSFTGTAINYEQYF TGTGCCAGCAGTTTCACCGGGACAGCAATAAACTACGAGCAGTACTTC
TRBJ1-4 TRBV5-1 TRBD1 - CASSLGDRGGEKLFF TGCGCCAGCAGCTTGGGGGACAGGGGTGGCGAAAAACTGTTTTTT
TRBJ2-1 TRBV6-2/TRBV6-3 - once CTISLDEQFF TGTACCATCTCACTCGATGAGCAGTTCTTC
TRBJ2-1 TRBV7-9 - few CASSLEFWGASPSNEQFF TGTGCCAGCAGCCTCGAGTTTTGGGGGGCTTCCCCCTCCAATGAGCAGTTCTTC
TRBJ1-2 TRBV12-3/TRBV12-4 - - CASSLRHIYGYTF TGTGCCAGCAGTTTACGGCATATTTATGGCTACACCTTC
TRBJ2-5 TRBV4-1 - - CASSQGQGPPETQYF TGCGCCAGCAGCCAAGGACAAGGGCCTCCAGAGACCCAGTACTTC
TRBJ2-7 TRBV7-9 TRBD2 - CASSSEGLSHYEQYF TGTGCCAGCAGCTCCGAGGGACTAAGTCACTACGAGCAGTACTTC
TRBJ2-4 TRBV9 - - CASSGALAKDIQYF TGTGCCAGCAGCGGGGCACTAGCCAAAGACATTCAGTACTTC
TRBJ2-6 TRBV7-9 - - CASSLVPSSGANVLTF TGTGCCAGCAGCTTAGTCCCCAGCTCTGGGGCCAACGTCCTGACTTTC
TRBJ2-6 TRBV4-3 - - CASSQDFILSGANVLTF TGCGCCAGCAGCCAAGATTTCATCCTCTCTGGGGCCAACGTCCTGACTTTC
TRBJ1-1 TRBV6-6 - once CASRPARGGSNTEAFF TGTGCCAGCAGACCCGCCAGGGGAGGATCGAACACTGAAGCTTTCTTT
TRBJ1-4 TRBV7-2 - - CASSSWTEATNEKLFF TGTGCCAGTAGCTCATGGACGGAAGCAACTAATGAAAAACTGTTTTTT
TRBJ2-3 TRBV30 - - CAWSEGRTGGTDTQYF TGTGCCTGGAGTGAGGGGAGGACAGGCGGCACAGATACGCAGTATTTT
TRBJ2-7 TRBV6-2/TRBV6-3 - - CASRIVPAATYEQYF TGTGCCAGCAGAATCGTCCCGGCAGCAACCTACGAGCAGTACTTC
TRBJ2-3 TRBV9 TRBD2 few CASSVNSGGDTQYF TGTGCCAGCAGCGTGAATTCGGGGGGAGATACGCAGTATTTT
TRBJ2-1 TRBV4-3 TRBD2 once CASSQEGGINNEQFF TGCGCCAGCAGCCAAGAGGGGGGGATCAACAATGAGCAGTTCTTC
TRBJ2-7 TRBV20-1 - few CSARTSSGPYEQYF TGCAGTGCGAGGACCTCCTCAGGGCCCTACGAGCAGTACTTC
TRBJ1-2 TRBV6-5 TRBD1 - CASIGPTGGSKGYTF TGTGCCAGCATAGGCCCGACAGGGGGCTCGAAAGGCTACACCTTC
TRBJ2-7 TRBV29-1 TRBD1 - CSVAKYPDRGSYEQYF TGCAGCGTTGCTAAATACCCGGACAGGGGATCCTACGAGCAGTACTTC
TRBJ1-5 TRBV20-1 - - CSARVGSMPQHF TGCAGTGCTAGAGTAGGCTCGATGCCCCAGCATTTT
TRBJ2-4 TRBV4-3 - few CASSQDLTGRTKNIQYF TGCGCCAGCAGCCAAGATTTGACAGGGAGGACCAAAAACATTCAGTACTTC
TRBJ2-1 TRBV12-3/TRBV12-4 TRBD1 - CASSPPRGPNEQFF TGTGCCAGCAGTCCCCCCAGGGGGCCCAATGAGCAGTTCTTC
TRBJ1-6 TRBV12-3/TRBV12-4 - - CASSLPLANSPLHF TGTGCCAGCAGTTTACCCCTGGCGAATTCACCCCTCCACTTT